This T cell receptor beta chain was captured by sequencing in a study of T cells expressing NK-cell markers (TCRdb year 2020). In the study overall: In sorted CD3+CD56+NKG2C+, CD3+CD56+NKG2C- and CD3+CD56-NKG2C+ T-cell subsets from roughly 8 donors, TCR beta-chain repertoires were profiled. Libraries were sequenced as 2 x 150 bp reads on Illumina HiSeq 2000/2500, MiSeq or NextSeq. Of the eight sequenced donors, seven were found to be HCMV-seropositive and one was found to be HCMV-seronegative. The study sequenced eight donors, all healthy volunteers chosen at random: three men and five women. The paper's findings and limits, for the study overall: In over 5 donors, the dominant CD3+CD56+NKG2C+ clonotypes were among the top 10 CD8+ clonotypes and accounted for about 1.0-7.0% of CD8+ T cells. Those dominant clonotypes were again the most abundant among CD3+CD56-NKG2C+ cells in a handful of donors, at about 25-65%. Whether the expanded NKG2C-expressing T cell clones were specific for HCMV antigens was left unclear.

These reads were obtained on an Illumina HiSeq 2000. TCR beta cDNA libraries were prepared using 5'RACE template switching, which introduced a universal primer site and unique molecular identifiers. cDNA synthesis was primed from the TCR beta constant segment and was followed by two successive PCR amplification steps. Per the authors' processing: Reads were demultiplexed and grouped by UMI with MIGEC, and clonotypes were assembled and quantified with MiTCR. To exclude erroneous sequences, only TCR cDNA sequences supported by at least two reads were retained. Downstream repertoire analysis used the tcR package, and clonotypes were matched across fractions by CDR3 nucleotide sequence plus V segment. VDJmatch was used to annotate antigen specificity against VDJdb, with one amino acid substitution allowed in CDR3. Each CDR3 protein sequence appears as one entry after TCRdb reprocessed the reads, and no DNA is included. The V and J calls and clone size are TCRdb's, not the authors'. The sample's records list about 160,000 distinct CDR3 sequences. Together, the top ten hold 18% of the sample.

The CDR3, cysteine through phenylalanine, is 17 amino acids long. DNA for this receptor is not on file. CDR1 MGHRA and CDR2 YSYEKL are derived from the germline V gene. Concerning this clonotype itself: Its antigen is currently not known.

HCMV-specific IgG was detected in serum with a commercial ELISA kit to determine HCMV serostatus. Peripheral blood mononuclear cells were isolated from blood by Ficoll density gradient centrifugation. The specimen was blood T cells: a sorted CD56 or NKG2C T cell subset, CD4+ or CD8+ T cells, or bulk PBMC T cells (not recorded which). This receptor was identified in a woman between 18 and 70 years old in good health. This sequence uses TRBV4-1 and TRBJ2-5; checking the TCRdb D call of TRBD2 is not possible without DNA. The CDR3 here reads CASSHSLAGGFQETQYF.